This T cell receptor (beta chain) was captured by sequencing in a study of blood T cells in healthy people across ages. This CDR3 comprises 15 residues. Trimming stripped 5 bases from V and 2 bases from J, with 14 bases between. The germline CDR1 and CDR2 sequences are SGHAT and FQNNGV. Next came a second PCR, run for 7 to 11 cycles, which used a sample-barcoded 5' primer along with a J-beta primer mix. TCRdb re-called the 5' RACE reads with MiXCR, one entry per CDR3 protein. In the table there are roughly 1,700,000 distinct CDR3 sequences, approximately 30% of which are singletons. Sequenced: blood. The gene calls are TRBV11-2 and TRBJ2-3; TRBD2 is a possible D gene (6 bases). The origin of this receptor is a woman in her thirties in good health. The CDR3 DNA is TGTGCCAGCAGCCTCCAGCGGGCCAACACAGATACGCAGTATTTT. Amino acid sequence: CASSLQRANTDTQYF.